The T cell receptor beta chain under discussion was sequenced for a study of blood T cell repertoires in COVID-19. In the study overall: Collection of acute and convalescent COVID-19 samples took place in the United States, Italy and Spain. Nucleic acid was either cDNA or gDNA, and it came from T cells, B-cell-depleted T cells, or PBMCs.

This clone was observed a few times. The junction differs from germline at one of its ends, possibly a read error. Authors' data handling: Reference gene primer amplification in the assay estimated nucleated cell counts. TCRdb's copy holds only in-frame clones and misses some; the assay was immunoSEQ multiplex PCR. The D gene and trimming were derived from the DNA, and the V and J assignments and clone size from that table. Among some 110,000 clones, 80% to 90% were seen once, and the ten largest hold approximately 7.2%. CDR1 and CDR2 (germline): ENHRY, SYGVKD. The CDR3 contains 15 residues. Specimen: peripheral blood. The source is a man aged 70-80 years who had recovered from COVID-19. This rearrangement joins TRBV10-3 to TRBJ1-2; no clear D gene. The CDR3 sequence: CAITEGLDGYYGYTF. The CDR3 region has the DNA TGTGCCATCACTGAGGGCCTAGACGGCTACTATGGCTACACCTTC.